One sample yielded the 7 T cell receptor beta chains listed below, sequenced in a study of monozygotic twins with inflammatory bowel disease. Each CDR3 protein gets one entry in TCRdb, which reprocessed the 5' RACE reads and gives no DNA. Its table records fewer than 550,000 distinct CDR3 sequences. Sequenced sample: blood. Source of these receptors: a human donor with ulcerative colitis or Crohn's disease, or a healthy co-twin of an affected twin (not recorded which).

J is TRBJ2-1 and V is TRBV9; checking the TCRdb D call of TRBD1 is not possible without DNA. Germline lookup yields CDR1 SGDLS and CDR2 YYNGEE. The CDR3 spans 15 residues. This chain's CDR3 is CASSVDGQAYNEQFF.

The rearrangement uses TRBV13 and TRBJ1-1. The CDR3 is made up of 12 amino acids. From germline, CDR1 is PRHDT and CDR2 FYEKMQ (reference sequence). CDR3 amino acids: CASSYAKLRAFF.

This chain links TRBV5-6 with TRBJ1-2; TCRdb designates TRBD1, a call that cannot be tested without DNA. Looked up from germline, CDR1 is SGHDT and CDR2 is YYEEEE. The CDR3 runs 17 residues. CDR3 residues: CASSLEGVDRGLYGYTF. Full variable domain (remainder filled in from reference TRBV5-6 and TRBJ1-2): DAGVTQSPTHLIKTRGQQVTLRCSPKSGHDTVSWYQQALGQGPQFIFQYYEEEERQRGNFPDRFSGHQFPNYSSELNVNALLLGDSALYLCASSLEGVDRGLYGYTFGSGTRLTVV.

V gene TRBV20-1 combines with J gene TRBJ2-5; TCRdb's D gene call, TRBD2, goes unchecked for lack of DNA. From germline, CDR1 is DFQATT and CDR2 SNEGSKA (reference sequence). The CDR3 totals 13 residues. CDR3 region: CSAWRQGGETQYF.

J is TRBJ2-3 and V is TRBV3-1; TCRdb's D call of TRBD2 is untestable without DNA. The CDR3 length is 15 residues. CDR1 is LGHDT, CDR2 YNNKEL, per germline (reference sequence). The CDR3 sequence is CASSPTSGPTDTQYF.

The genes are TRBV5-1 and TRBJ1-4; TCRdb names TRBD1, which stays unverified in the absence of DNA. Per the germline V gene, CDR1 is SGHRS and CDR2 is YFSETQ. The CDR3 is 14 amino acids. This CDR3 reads CASSPGQGHEKLFF.

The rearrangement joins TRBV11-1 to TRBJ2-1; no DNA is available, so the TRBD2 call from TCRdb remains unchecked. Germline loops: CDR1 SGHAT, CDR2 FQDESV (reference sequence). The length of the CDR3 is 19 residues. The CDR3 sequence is CASSLATGLAGGSYNEQFF.